This TCR beta chain emerged from a study of blood T cell repertoires in COVID-19. The overall study: Acute and convalescent COVID-19 specimens originated in the United States, Italy and Spain. Sample material is recorded as cDNA or gDNA derived from T cells, B-cell-depleted T cells, or PBMCs.

Germline V gene data show CDR1 as SGHNT and CDR2 as YENEEA. The CDR3 is 15 amino acids. Trimming at V came to 4 bases and at J to 6 bases, leaving 9 bases not matched to a gene. Methods used by the authors: Amplification of reference gene primers provided the estimated nucleated cell counts. Generated by immunoSEQ multiplex PCR, the TCRdb table keeps only in-frame clones and is missing some. D and trimming were read from the DNA, whereas the V and J calls and clone size are those reported in that table. The table includes tens of thousands of clones, 70% to 80% detected once. This TCR was recovered from a human donor in a cohort sampled during active COVID-19. This rearrangement joins TRBV11-3 to TRBJ2-1; 7 nucleotides agree with TRBD1. Material for sequencing was peripheral blood. CDR3 in DNA: TGTGCCAGCAGCTATACCGACAGGGATGGCAATGAGCAGTTCTTC. It translates to CASSYTDRDGNEQFF.